This T cell receptor beta chain emerged from a study of beta chain features in type 1 diabetes. The CDR3 has 16 amino acids. Per the germline V gene, CDR1 is SGHTA and CDR2 is FQGNSA. V dropped 5 bases and J dropped 1 base, with 15 bases sitting between them. A few counts support this clone. Antigen: not known. Whole-study results and caveats: Among all four CD4+ subsets, Type 1 diabetes patients had TCRB CDR3s that were moderately but significantly shorter.

The whole isolated RNA underwent reverse transcription, so sequencing captured expressed TCRB transcripts. The assay was immunoSEQ multiplex PCR, and TCRdb's table has in-frame clones only and misses some. This sample carries 330,000 or so clones, 10% to 15% of them seen once, and the ten largest clones take around 0.0099%. Material for sequencing was naive CD4+ T cells from blood. The clonotype comes from a woman aged 18-29 years with type 1 diabetes. The rearrangement links TRBV7-2 to TRBJ1-5; unclear D gene. CDR3 DNA sequence: TGTGCCAGCAGCCCTTTGCGCGGTGGAAGCAATCAGCCCCAGCATTTT. This translates into CASSPLRGGSNQPQHF.